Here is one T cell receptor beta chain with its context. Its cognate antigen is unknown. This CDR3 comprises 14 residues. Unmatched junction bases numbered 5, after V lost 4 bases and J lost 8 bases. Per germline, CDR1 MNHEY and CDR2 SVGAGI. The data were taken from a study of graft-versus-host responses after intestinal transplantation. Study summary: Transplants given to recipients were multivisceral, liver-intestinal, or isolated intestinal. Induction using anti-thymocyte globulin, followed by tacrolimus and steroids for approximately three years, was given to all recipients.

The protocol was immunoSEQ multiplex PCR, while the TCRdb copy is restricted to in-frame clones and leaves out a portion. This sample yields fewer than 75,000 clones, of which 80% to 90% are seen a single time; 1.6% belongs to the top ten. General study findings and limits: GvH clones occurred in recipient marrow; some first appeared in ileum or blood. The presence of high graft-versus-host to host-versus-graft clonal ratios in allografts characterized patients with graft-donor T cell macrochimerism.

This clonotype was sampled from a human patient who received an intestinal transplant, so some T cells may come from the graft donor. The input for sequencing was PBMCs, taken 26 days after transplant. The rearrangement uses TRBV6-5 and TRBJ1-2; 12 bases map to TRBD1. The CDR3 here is CASSSGQGAGGYTF. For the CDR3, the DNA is TGTGCCAGCAGTTCGGGACAGGGGGCTGGGGGCTACACCTTC.